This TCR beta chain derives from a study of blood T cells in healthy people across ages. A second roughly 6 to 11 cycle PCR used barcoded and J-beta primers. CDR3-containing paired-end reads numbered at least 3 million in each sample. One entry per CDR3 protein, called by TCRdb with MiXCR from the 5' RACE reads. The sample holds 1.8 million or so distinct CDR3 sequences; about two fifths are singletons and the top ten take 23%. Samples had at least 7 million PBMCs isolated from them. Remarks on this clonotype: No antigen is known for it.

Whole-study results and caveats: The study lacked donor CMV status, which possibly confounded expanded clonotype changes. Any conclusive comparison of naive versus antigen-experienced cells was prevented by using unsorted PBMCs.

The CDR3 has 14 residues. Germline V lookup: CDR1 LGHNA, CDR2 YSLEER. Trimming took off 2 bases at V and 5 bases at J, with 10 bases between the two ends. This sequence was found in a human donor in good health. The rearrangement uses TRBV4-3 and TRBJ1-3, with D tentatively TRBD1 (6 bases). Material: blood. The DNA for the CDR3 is TGCGCCAGCAGCCAATGGGGGGCGCGAAACACCATATATTTT. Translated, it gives CASSQWGARNTIYF.